The T cell receptor beta chain described here comes from a study of T cell responses to AZD1222 COVID-19 vaccine. Assay: immunoSEQ multiplex PCR; the TCRdb copy retains only in-frame clones and omits some. The top ten clones hold under 4% of a sample with fewer than 150,000 clones, over 85% of them seen once. This clone came up once. The length of the CDR3 is 16 residues. Trimming removed 8 bases from V and 2 bases from J; junction bases left unmatched: 11. The germline CDR1 and CDR2 sequences are MNHEY and SMNVEV (reference sequence). This sample comprised peripheral blood, obtained on day 0 of AZD1222 vaccination. This clonotype was obtained from an adult in good health. The V and J genes are TRBV27 and TRBJ2-7; 11 positions match TRBD2. The CDR3 region is CASGRLAGGVPYEQYF. CDR3 bases: TGTGCCAGCGGCCGGCTAGCGGGAGGAGTCCCCTACGAGCAGTACTTC.